These T cell receptor beta chains were read from a single sample in a study of cytomegalovirus exposure and HLA in healthy donors. TCRdb keeps only in-frame clones here, not all; method: immunoSEQ multiplex PCR. Of 90,000 or so clones in the sample, 69% were seen once. The sample taken for sequencing was PBMCs. These receptor sequences come from a man aged 50-59 years in good health and CMV-seronegative. The CDR3 runs from the conserved cysteine through the conserved F or W. A D gene is named only where the DNA matches it firmly. Some rows have no size entry. The others give once, few or many, or a class for an expanded clone.

j_gene: TRBJ2-5
len: 16
v_gene: TRBV6-6
d_gene: -
abundance: -
CDR3aa: CASSYSPMRVRETQYF
CDR3nt: TGTGCCAGCAGTTACTCCCCCATGAGGGTTCGCGAGACCCAGTACTTC

j_gene: TRBJ2-3
len: 15
v_gene: TRBV18
d_gene: -
abundance: -
CDR3aa: CASSPYLGVTDTQYF
CDR3nt: TGTGCCAGCTCACCATACCTAGGGGTTACAGATACGCAGTATTTT

j_gene: TRBJ2-3
len: 13
v_gene: TRBV30
d_gene: -
abundance: -
CDR3aa: CASGGYVTDTQYF
CDR3nt: TGTGCCTCCGGAGGCTATGTAACAGATACGCAGTATTTT

j_gene: TRBJ1-2
len: 16
v_gene: TRBV4-1
d_gene: TRBD1
abundance: -
CDR3aa: CASSHSGQGAFNGYTF
CDR3nt: TGCGCCAGCAGCCATTCCGGACAGGGGGCGTTTAATGGCTACACCTTC

j_gene: TRBJ1-2
len: 14
v_gene: TRBV15
d_gene: -
abundance: once
CDR3aa: CATSRGGEGYGYTF
CDR3nt: TGTGCCACCAGCAGAGGGGGCGAAGGGTATGGCTACACCTTC

j_gene: TRBJ1-2
len: 14
v_gene: TRBV6-5
d_gene: -
abundance: -
CDR3aa: CASRPGGYRNGYTF
CDR3nt: TGTGCCAGCAGGCCGGGGGGGTACCGGAATGGCTACACCTTC

j_gene: TRBJ2-6
len: 17
v_gene: TRBV7-9
d_gene: TRBD1
abundance: few
CDR3aa: CASSPGQGNPGANVLTF
CDR3nt: TGTGCCAGCAGCCCGGGACAGGGGAACCCTGGGGCCAACGTCCTGACTTTC

j_gene: TRBJ2-3
len: 14
v_gene: TRBV2
d_gene: TRBD2
abundance: few
CDR3aa: CARGGGGPTDTQYF
CDR3nt: TGTGCCAGGGGCGGGGGGGGCCCAACAGATACGCAGTATTTT

j_gene: TRBJ2-7
len: 15
v_gene: TRBV11-3
d_gene: -
abundance: few
CDR3aa: CASSLEFGGSNEQYF
CDR3nt: TGTGCCAGCAGCTTAGAATTTGGGGGGTCCAACGAGCAGTACTTC

j_gene: TRBJ2-4
len: 13
v_gene: TRBV6-5
d_gene: -
abundance: -
CDR3aa: CASAVADKNIQYF
CDR3nt: TGTGCCAGCGCAGTAGCCGACAAAAACATTCAGTACTTC

j_gene: TRBJ2-1
len: 17
v_gene: TRBV29-1
d_gene: TRBD1
abundance: -
CDR3aa: CSVVDRGRVFPYNEQFF
CDR3nt: TGCAGCGTTGTCGACAGGGGGCGAGTTTTCCCCTACAATGAGCAGTTCTTC

j_gene: TRBJ2-1
len: 16
v_gene: TRBV5-1
d_gene: TRBD2
abundance: -
CDR3aa: CASSAVAGGTYNEQFF
CDR3nt: TGCGCCAGCAGCGCCGTAGCGGGGGGGACCTACAATGAGCAGTTCTTC

j_gene: TRBJ2-5
len: 13
v_gene: TRBV4-2
d_gene: -
abundance: -
CDR3aa: CASSAAFQETQYF
CDR3nt: TGTGCCAGCAGTGCGGCCTTCCAAGAGACCCAGTACTTC

j_gene: TRBJ1-1
len: 13
v_gene: TRBV2
d_gene: -
abundance: few
CDR3aa: CASSVGVGTEAFF
CDR3nt: TGTGCCAGCAGTGTCGGAGTTGGAACTGAAGCTTTCTTT

j_gene: TRBJ1-2
len: 16
v_gene: TRBV19
d_gene: TRBD1
abundance: once
CDR3aa: CASSTLRTGINYGYTF
CDR3nt: TGTGCCAGTAGTACCCTTCGGACAGGGATCAACTATGGCTACACCTTC

j_gene: TRBJ2-2
len: 18
v_gene: TRBV21-1
d_gene: -
abundance: once
CDR3aa: CASSNPGRSGANTGELFF
CDR3nt: TGTGCCAGCAGCAACCCAGGCCGGAGCGGGGCGAACACCGGGGAGCTGTTTTTT

j_gene: TRBJ1-2
len: 15
v_gene: TRBV4-2
d_gene: -
abundance: -
CDR3aa: CASSQLIIGGYGYTF
CDR3nt: TGTGCCAGCAGCCAATTAATTATCGGGGGCTATGGCTACACCTTC

j_gene: TRBJ2-3
len: 16
v_gene: TRBV7-9
d_gene: -
abundance: -
CDR3aa: CASSTIRVRTADTQYF
CDR3nt: TGTGCCAGCAGCACTATAAGGGTCCGGACAGCAGATACGCAGTATTTT

j_gene: TRBJ2-5
len: 14
v_gene: TRBV5-4
d_gene: TRBD1
abundance: -
CDR3aa: CASRDRGGEETQYF
CDR3nt: TGTGCCAGCAGGGACAGGGGGGGAGAAGAGACCCAGTACTTC

j_gene: TRBJ2-1
len: 11
v_gene: TRBV20-1
d_gene: -
abundance: -
CDR3aa: CSALRRPEQFF
CDR3nt: TGCAGTGCCCTAAGGAGACCGGAGCAGTTCTTC

j_gene: TRBJ1-5
len: 18
v_gene: TRBV6-1
d_gene: TRBD1
abundance: -
CDR3aa: CASSENGWDRRPNQPQHF
CDR3nt: TGTGCCAGCAGTGAAAATGGGTGGGACAGGAGACCCAATCAGCCCCAGCATTTT

j_gene: TRBJ1-5
len: 17
v_gene: TRBV30
d_gene: -
abundance: -
CDR3aa: CAWSPRGHPRNNQPQHF
CDR3nt: TGTGCCTGGAGTCCTCGAGGACACCCTAGGAACAATCAGCCCCAGCATTTT

j_gene: TRBJ2-1
len: 12
v_gene: TRBV6-5
d_gene: TRBD2
abundance: -
CDR3aa: CASSPSGRAQFF
CDR3nt: TGTGCCAGCAGTCCAAGCGGGAGGGCCCAGTTCTTC

j_gene: TRBJ1-2
len: 16
v_gene: TRBV25-1
d_gene: -
abundance: -
CDR3aa: CASSRKTAGDPYGYTF
CDR3nt: TGTGCCAGCAGTAGAAAAACCGCAGGGGATCCCTATGGCTACACCTTC

j_gene: TRBJ2-7
len: 15
v_gene: TRBV7-9
d_gene: TRBD1
abundance: -
CDR3aa: CASSLTPGQGYEQYF
CDR3nt: TGTGCCAGCAGCTTGACCCCGGGACAGGGCTACGAGCAGTACTTC

j_gene: TRBJ2-3
len: 15
v_gene: TRBV18
d_gene: TRBD2
abundance: -
CDR3aa: CASSPILAGVDTQYF
CDR3nt: TGTGCCAGCTCACCAATCCTAGCGGGAGTAGATACGCAGTATTTT

j_gene: TRBJ2-3
len: 16
v_gene: TRBV6-6
d_gene: TRBD2
abundance: -
CDR3aa: CASSLAGGRGTDTQYF
CDR3nt: TGTGCCAGCAGTTTAGCGGGAGGTCGGGGCACAGATACGCAGTATTTT

j_gene: TRBJ2-1
len: 14
v_gene: TRBV7-8
d_gene: TRBD2
abundance: -
CDR3aa: CASSLGGLAGVQFF
CDR3nt: TGTGCCAGCAGCTTAGGTGGACTAGCGGGGGTGCAGTTCTTC

j_gene: TRBJ1-2
len: 14
v_gene: TRBV6-5
d_gene: TRBD1
abundance: -
CDR3aa: CASRYSGTVEGYTF
CDR3nt: TGTGCCAGCCGCTATAGTGGGACAGTCGAAGGCTACACCTTC

j_gene: TRBJ2-6
len: 16
v_gene: TRBV2
d_gene: TRBD1
abundance: -
CDR3aa: CARQGTGVAGANVLTF
CDR3nt: TGTGCCAGACAGGGGACAGGGGTTGCTGGGGCCAACGTCCTGACTTTC

j_gene: TRBJ2-7
len: 13
v_gene: TRBV25-1
d_gene: -
abundance: few
CDR3aa: CASSDQGYYEQYF
CDR3nt: TGTGCCAGCAGCGACCAGGGGTACTACGAGCAGTACTTC

j_gene: TRBJ2-4
len: 15
v_gene: TRBV30
d_gene: TRBD1
abundance: few
CDR3aa: CAWSGTGRYGNIQYF
CDR3nt: TGTGCCTGGAGTGGGACAGGGAGGTATGGAAACATTCAGTACTTC

j_gene: TRBJ1-1
len: 13
v_gene: TRBV6-6
d_gene: TRBD1
abundance: -
CDR3aa: CAGKGQENTEAFF
CDR3nt: TGTGCCGGTAAGGGACAGGAGAACACTGAAGCTTTCTTT

j_gene: TRBJ2-7
len: 13
v_gene: TRBV5-1
d_gene: TRBD2
abundance: once
CDR3aa: CASSRDYRYEQYF
CDR3nt: TGCGCCAGCAGTCGGGACTATCGCTACGAGCAGTACTTC

j_gene: TRBJ2-5
len: 15
v_gene: TRBV15
d_gene: TRBD2
abundance: once
CDR3aa: CATSTRTSGGETQYF
CDR3nt: TGTGCCACCAGCACTAGGACTAGCGGGGGAGAGACCCAGTACTTC

j_gene: TRBJ1-1
len: 15
v_gene: TRBV15
d_gene: TRBD1
abundance: -
CDR3aa: CATSRDRAGGSGAFF
CDR3nt: TGTGCCACCAGCAGAGATCGAGCAGGGGGCTCGGGAGCTTTCTTT

j_gene: TRBJ2-3
len: 15
v_gene: TRBV5-1
d_gene: -
abundance: -
CDR3aa: CASSRDQGHTDTQYF
CDR3nt: TGCGCCAGCAGCAGGGATCAGGGACACACAGATACGCAGTATTTT

j_gene: TRBJ2-5
len: 14
v_gene: TRBV30
d_gene: -
abundance: few
CDR3aa: CAWGIFSRGETQYF
CDR3nt: TGTGCCTGGGGGATCTTCTCCCGGGGGGAGACCCAGTACTTC

j_gene: TRBJ1-3
len: 14
v_gene: TRBV19
d_gene: -
abundance: -
CDR3aa: CASSPGFSGNTIYF
CDR3nt: TGTGCCAGTAGTCCAGGATTCTCTGGAAACACCATATATTTT

j_gene: TRBJ1-2
len: 14
v_gene: TRBV5-1
d_gene: -
abundance: few
CDR3aa: CASSLAPGNYGYTF
CDR3nt: TGCGCCAGCAGCTTGGCCCCGGGAAACTATGGCTACACCTTC

j_gene: TRBJ2-3
len: 16
v_gene: TRBV15
d_gene: TRBD1
abundance: -
CDR3aa: CATSRARDRGTDTQYF
CDR3nt: TGTGCCACCAGCAGAGCAAGGGACAGGGGCACAGATACGCAGTATTTT

j_gene: TRBJ2-1
len: 13
v_gene: TRBV30
d_gene: -
abundance: -
CDR3aa: CAWNGLAYNEQFF
CDR3nt: TGTGCCTGGAACGGACTTGCCTACAATGAGCAGTTCTTC

j_gene: TRBJ1-3
len: 16
v_gene: TRBV10-1
d_gene: TRBD1
abundance: -
CDR3aa: CASRLTGGSSGNTIYF
CDR3nt: TGCGCCAGCAGGTTGACAGGGGGAAGTTCTGGAAACACCATATATTTT

j_gene: TRBJ1-2
len: 16
v_gene: TRBV2
d_gene: -
abundance: -
CDR3aa: CASSESGHQKPRGYTF
CDR3nt: TGTGCCAGCAGTGAATCAGGGCATCAAAAACCACGGGGCTACACCTTC

j_gene: TRBJ2-2
len: 15
v_gene: TRBV9
d_gene: -
abundance: -
CDR3aa: CASSVTDRETGELFF
CDR3nt: TGTGCCAGCAGCGTCACGGACAGAGAAACCGGGGAGCTGTTTTTT

j_gene: TRBJ1-3
len: 15
v_gene: TRBV5-8
d_gene: -
abundance: -
CDR3aa: CASSSAQGSGNTIYF
CDR3nt: TGTGCCAGCAGCTCGGCACAGGGATCGGGAAACACCATATATTTT

j_gene: TRBJ1-1
len: 14
v_gene: TRBV11-1
d_gene: -
abundance: -
CDR3aa: CASSYMALNTEAFF
CDR3nt: TGTGCCAGCAGCTATATGGCATTGAACACTGAAGCTTTCTTT